The 15 T cell receptor beta chains below come from one sample, sequenced in a study of T-cell reconstitution after alpha-beta-depleted transplantation in children. Unique molecular identifiers were incorporated into the prepared TCRbeta library. TCRdb re-derived calls from the PCR reads in MiXCR, one entry per CDR3 protein. Of 300,000 to 350,000 distinct CDR3 sequences listed, roughly 25% are singletons. The input for sequencing was PBMCs, mostly from graft donor cells, taken 180 days after TCRalphabeta/CD19-depleted stem cell transplant. All receptors derive from a male patient younger than 18 who had a stem cell transplant for acute lymphoblastic leukemia, so the T cells may come from the graft donor.

The chain joins TRBV11-2 to TRBJ2-3, with 7 nucleotides matching TRBD2. V was clipped by 5 bases and J by 7 bases; unmatched bases: 12. Germline-derived CDR1 and CDR2 are SGHAT and FQNNGV. There are 15 residues in the CDR3. CDR3 DNA sequence: TGTGCCAGCAGCCCCTTTGGGGGACTACCGAATACGCAGTATTTT. Its protein product is CASSPFGGLPNTQYF.

The table lists this clonotype with a few counts. The chain couples TRBV10-3 to TRBJ2-7; 8 bases match TRBD1. CDR3 length: 14 residues. Unmatched junction bases numbered 5, after V lost 4 bases and J lost 3 bases. The V gene's germline CDR1 is ENHRY and CDR2 SYGVKD. DNA for the CDR3: TGTGCCATCAGTGGCGACAGGGGAGTCTACGAGCAGTACTTC. Residues: CAISGDRGVYEQYF.

The rearrangement links TRBV29-1 to TRBJ1-2; D not certain. The CDR3 has 15 residues. V lost 3 bases and J 0 bases, leaving 14 bases between the germline ends. Per germline, CDR1 SQVTM and CDR2 ANQGSEA. The CDR3 nucleotides are TGCAGCGTTGATCCCTTCTCGGGAGCTAACTATGGCTACACCTTC. Translated: CSVDPFSGANYGYTF.

The chain joins TRBV11-2 to TRBJ2-5; a possible D gene is TRBD2 (5 bases). The germline V gene has CDR1 SGHAT and CDR2 FQNNGV. CDR3 length: 13 amino acids. The V and J ends lost 6 bases and 4 bases respectively, with 12 bases between them. Written as DNA, the CDR3 is TGTGCCAGCAGAGGGAGCGGAAGAGAGACCCAGTACTTC. Protein sequence: CASRGSGRETQYF.

The chain recombines TRBV2 with TRBJ2-3, with 12 bases aligning to TRBD2. Looked up from germline, CDR1 is SNHLY and CDR2 is FYNNEI. The CDR3 spans 15 residues. Trimming took 6 bases from V and 4 from J; bases not matched to a gene: 5. The CDR3 loop reads CASRSLAGGPDTQYF. In DNA, the CDR3 is TGTGCCAGCAGATCACTAGCGGGAGGCCCAGATACGCAGTATTTT.

This clonotype was found a few times. The CDR3, as DNA: TGTGCCAGCAGTTGGCGGGAGGTCTACAATGAGCAGTTCTTC. Its translation is CASSWREVYNEQFF. The chain is built from TRBV28 and TRBJ2-1; 8 bases map to TRBD2. The CDR3 loop spans 14 amino acids. Germline V gene sequence: CDR1 MDHEN, CDR2 SYDVKM. Trimming cost V 4 bases and J 3 bases; bases outside gene matches: 2. Drawing the rest from reference TRBV28 and TRBJ2-1, the complete variable domain is DVKVTQSSRYLVKRTGEKVFLECVQDMDHENMFWYRQDPGLGLRLIYFSYDVKMKEKGDIPEGYSVSREKKERFSLILESASTNQTSMYLCASSWREVYNEQFFGPGTRLTVL.

The genes are TRBV20-1 and TRBJ2-3; 9 bases map to TRBD2. This CDR3 contains 16 residues. From germline, CDR1 is DFQATT and CDR2 SNEGSKA (reference sequence). The V gene end was trimmed by 0 bases and the J gene end by 6 bases; junction bases not matched to a gene: 10. CDR3 sequence reads: CSARELTSGSRDTQYF. DNA of the CDR3: TGCAGTGCTAGAGAGCTGACTAGCGGTTCCCGGGATACGCAGTATTTT.

The sample holds a few counts of this clonotype. This sequence joins TRBV12-3 or TRBV12-4 and TRBJ1-5; D is undetermined. Trimming removed 1 base at V and 1 base at J, with 8 bases between. The CDR3 contains 15 residues. CDR3 DNA: TGTGCCAGCAGTTTAGAGGGCTGGAGCAATCAGCCCCAGCATTTT. Its translation: CASSLEGWSNQPQHF.

As concerns this clonotype: The junction shows a germline mismatch at one end, possibly a read error. The chain has TRBV3-1 and TRBJ2-5; the match to TRBD1 covers 7 bases. The CDR3 covers 15 residues. Germline CDR1 is LGHDT and CDR2 is YNNKEL (reference sequence). CDR3 DNA: TGTGCCAGCAGCCACCACGGGACAGATAAAGAGACCGAGTACTTC. This translates into CASSHHGTDKETEYF.

The chain combines TRBV9 with TRBJ2-7, with D perhaps TRBD2 (6 bases). CDR1 SGDLS and CDR2 YYNGEE come from the germline V gene. Trimming left V 1 base short and J 3 bases short, with 14 bases between. The CDR3 has 15 amino acids. CDR3 sequence (DNA): TGTGCCAGCAGCGTACGCCCGGGAGCTCTCTACGAGCAGTACTTC. This translates into CASSVRPGALYEQYF.

This clonotype was picked up a small number of times. The chain couples TRBV20-1 to TRBJ2-7; 12 bases agree with TRBD2. Germline CDR1 is DFQATT and CDR2 is SNEGSKA (reference sequence). There are 14 residues in the CDR3. V shed 6 bases, J shed 4 bases, and the junction held 7 bases outside the gene matches. The CDR3 loop reads CSAHLTSGSYEQYF. The DNA of the CDR3 is TGCAGTGCCCACTTGACTAGCGGGAGTTACGAGCAGTACTTC.

This clonotype has only a few counts. The chain has TRBV29-1 and TRBJ1-1, with D hard to call. The CDR3 spans 12 residues. Between the trimmed V and J ends, which lost 7 bases and 0 bases, there was a span of 9 bases. The germline gives CDR1 SQVTM, CDR2 ANQGSEA. CDR3 loop: CSAARLNTEAFF. The CDR3, as DNA: TGCAGCGCCGCCAGATTGAACACTGAAGCTTTCTTT.

This chain connects TRBV20-1 to TRBJ2-1, with TRBD2 matching 7 bases. V was pared by 7 bases and J by 0 bases, with 6 bases of the junction left unmatched. CDR3 length: 14 amino acids. Germline V gene lookup returns CDR1 DFQATT and CDR2 SNEGSKA (reference sequence). The DNA for the CDR3 is TGCAGTGTATGGGGGGGGGGCTCCTACAATGAGCAGTTCTTC. This encodes CSVWGGGSYNEQFF.

The chain links TRBV20-1 to TRBJ1-3, with a possible D match to TRBD1 (6 bases). The CDR3 has 14 amino acids. The germline V gene has CDR1 DFQATT and CDR2 SNEGSKA (reference sequence). The V gene lost 5 bases and the J gene lost 0 bases, with 11 bases spanning the gap. CDR3 region: CSAVQGSSGNTIYF. In DNA form, the CDR3 reads TGCAGTGCTGTACAGGGAAGCTCTGGAAACACCATATATTTT.

In its sample, this clonotype was seen a few times. The chain carries TRBV9 and TRBJ2-1; TRBD2 matches 10 bases. The CDR3 contains 15 residues. CDR1 is SGDLS and CDR2 is YYNGEE in the germline V gene. The V and J ends lost 6 bases and 3 bases, in that order; junction bases with no gene match: 6. CDR3 nucleotides: TGTGCCAGCAACCGACCTAGCGGGAGCTACAATGAGCAGTTCTTC. This sequence encodes CASNRPSGSYNEQFF.